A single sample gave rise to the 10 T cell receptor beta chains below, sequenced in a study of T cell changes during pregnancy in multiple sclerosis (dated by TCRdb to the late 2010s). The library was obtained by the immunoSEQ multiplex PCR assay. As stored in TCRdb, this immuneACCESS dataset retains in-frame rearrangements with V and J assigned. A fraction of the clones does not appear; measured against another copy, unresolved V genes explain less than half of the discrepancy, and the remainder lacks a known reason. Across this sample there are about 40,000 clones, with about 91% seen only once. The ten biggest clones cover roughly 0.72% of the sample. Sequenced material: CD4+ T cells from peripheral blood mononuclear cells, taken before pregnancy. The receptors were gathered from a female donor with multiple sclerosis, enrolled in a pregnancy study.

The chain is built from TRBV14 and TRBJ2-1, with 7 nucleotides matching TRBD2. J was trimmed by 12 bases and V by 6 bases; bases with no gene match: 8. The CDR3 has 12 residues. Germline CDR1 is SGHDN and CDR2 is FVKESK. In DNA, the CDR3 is TGTGCCAGCAGAGGAGCTAGCGGATGGCAGTTCTTC. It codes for CASRGASGWQFF.

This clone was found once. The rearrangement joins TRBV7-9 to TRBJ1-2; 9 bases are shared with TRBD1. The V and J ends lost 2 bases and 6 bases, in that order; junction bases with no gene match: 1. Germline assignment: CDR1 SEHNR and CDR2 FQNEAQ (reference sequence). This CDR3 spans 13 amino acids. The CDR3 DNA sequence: TGTGCCAGCAGCTTAAGACAGGGGGATGGCTACACCTTC. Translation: CASSLRQGDGYTF. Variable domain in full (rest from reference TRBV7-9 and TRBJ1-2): DTGVSQNPRHKITKRGQNVTFRCDPISEHNRLYWYRQTLGQGPEFLTYFQNEAQLEKSRLLSDRFSAERPKGSFSTLEIQRTEQGDSAMYLCASSLRQGDGYTFGSGTRLTVV.

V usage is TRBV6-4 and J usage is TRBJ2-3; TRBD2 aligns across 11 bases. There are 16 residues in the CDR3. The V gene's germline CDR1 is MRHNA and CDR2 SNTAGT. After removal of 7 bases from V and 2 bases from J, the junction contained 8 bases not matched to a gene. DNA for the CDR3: TGTGCCAGCACCCTAATAGCGGGAGGGTACACAGATACGCAGTATTTT. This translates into CASTLIAGGYTDTQYF.

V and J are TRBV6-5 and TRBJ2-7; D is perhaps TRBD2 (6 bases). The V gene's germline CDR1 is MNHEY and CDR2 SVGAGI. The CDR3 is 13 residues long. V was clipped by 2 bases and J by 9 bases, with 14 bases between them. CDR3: CASSYPTSSTQYF. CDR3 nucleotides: TGTGCCAGCAGTTACCCAACTAGCTCGACGCAGTACTTC.

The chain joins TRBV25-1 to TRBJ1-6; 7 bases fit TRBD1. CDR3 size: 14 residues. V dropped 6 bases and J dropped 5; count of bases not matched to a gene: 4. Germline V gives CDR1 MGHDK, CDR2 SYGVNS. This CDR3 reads CASRETGNNSPLHF. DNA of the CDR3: TGTGCCAGCAGAGAGACAGGGAATAATTCACCCCTCCACTTT.

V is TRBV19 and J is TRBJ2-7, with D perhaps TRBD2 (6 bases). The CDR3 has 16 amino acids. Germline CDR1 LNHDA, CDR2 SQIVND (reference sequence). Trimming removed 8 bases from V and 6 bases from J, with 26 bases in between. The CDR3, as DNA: TGTGCCAGTCACCCCACTGGGGGGACTCTCCGAGGCGAGCAGTACTTC. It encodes CASHPTGGTLRGEQYF.

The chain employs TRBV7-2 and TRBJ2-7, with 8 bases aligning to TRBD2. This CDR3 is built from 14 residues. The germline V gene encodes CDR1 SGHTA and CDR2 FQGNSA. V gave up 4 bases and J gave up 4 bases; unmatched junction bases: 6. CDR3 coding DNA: TGTGCCAGCAGCTCGGGGGGGAGTCGGTACGAGCAGTACTTC. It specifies CASSSGGSRYEQYF. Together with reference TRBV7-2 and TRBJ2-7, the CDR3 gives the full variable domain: GAGVSQSPSNKVTEKGKDVELRCDPISGHTALYWYRQSLGQGLEFLIYFQGNSAPDKSGLPSDRFSAERTGGSVSTLTIQRTQQEDSAVYLCASSSGGSRYEQYFGPGTRLTVT.

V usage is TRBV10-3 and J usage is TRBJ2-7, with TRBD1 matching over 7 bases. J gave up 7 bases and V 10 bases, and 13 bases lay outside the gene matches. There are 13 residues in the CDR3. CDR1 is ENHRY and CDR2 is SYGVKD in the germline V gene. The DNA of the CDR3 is TGTGCCACCGAGACAGGGATTCGGAGGGAGCAGTACTTC. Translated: CATETGIRREQYF.

CDR3 sequence: CASSLYSGDTEAFF. Written as DNA, the CDR3 is TGTGCCAGCAGTCTCTACTCGGGGGATACTGAAGCTTTCTTT. The chain uses TRBV28 and TRBJ1-1, with D possibly being TRBD1 (5 bases). Trimming removed 5 bases at V and 5 bases at J, with 15 bases between. This CDR3 has 14 residues. Germline V gene lookup returns CDR1 MDHEN and CDR2 SYDVKM.

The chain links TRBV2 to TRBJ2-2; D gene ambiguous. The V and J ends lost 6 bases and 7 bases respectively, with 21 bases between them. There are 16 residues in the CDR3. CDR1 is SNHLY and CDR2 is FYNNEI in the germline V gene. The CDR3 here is CASRGKLPDFGGELFF. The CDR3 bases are TGTGCCAGCAGAGGTAAACTACCGGATTTCGGCGGGGAGCTGTTTTTT.